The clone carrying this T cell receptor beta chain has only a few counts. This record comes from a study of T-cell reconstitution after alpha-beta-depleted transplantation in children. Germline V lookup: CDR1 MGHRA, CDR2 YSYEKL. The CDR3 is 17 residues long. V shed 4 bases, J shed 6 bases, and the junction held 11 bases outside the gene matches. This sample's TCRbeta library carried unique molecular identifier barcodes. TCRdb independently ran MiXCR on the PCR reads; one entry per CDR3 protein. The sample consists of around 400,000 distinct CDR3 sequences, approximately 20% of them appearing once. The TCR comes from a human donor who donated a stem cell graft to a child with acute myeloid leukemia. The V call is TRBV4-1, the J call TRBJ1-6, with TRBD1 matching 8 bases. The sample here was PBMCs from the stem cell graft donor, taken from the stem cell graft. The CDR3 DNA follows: TGCGCCAGCAGCCGTTTACAGGGGGGGTTAGGTAATTCACCCCTCCACTTT. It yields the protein CASSRLQGGLGNSPLHF.